This T cell receptor beta chain was documented in a study of OX40 agonist ivuxolimab in advanced cancers. At the level of the study: Dose-escalation subjects each had hepatocellular carcinoma, melanoma, renal cell or head and neck cancer. Past anti-PD-1, anti-PD-L1 or anti-CTLA-4 therapy was accepted, and 40% to 45% had received some.

V lost 6 bases to trimming and J lost 0 bases, with 12 bases between them. The CDR3 runs 14 residues. Germline CDR1 is MNHEY and CDR2 is SVGAGI. Clones were read by immunoSEQ multiplex PCR, and TCRdb kept only the in-frame ones, dropping some. The table has 40,000 to 45,000 clones, more than 80% seen once. The TCR sequence derives from an adult with an advanced solid tumor such as melanoma, head and neck, liver or kidney cancer. The sample here was CD4+ or CD8+ T cells sorted from blood, taken in a trial of the OX40 agonist ivuxolimab. V and J are TRBV6-5 and TRBJ2-7, with D unclear. CDR3: CASSRTILSYEQYF. The CDR3 DNA reads as TGTGCCAGCAGCCGAACCATCCTCTCCTACGAGCAGTACTTC.